These T cell receptor beta chains were read from a single sample in a study of chemoradiotherapy in HPV16-positive cancers. Method: immunoSEQ multiplex PCR; TCRdb's copy keeps in-frame clones and lacks some. The sample has 15,000 to 20,000 clones, roughly 80% seen once. Sampling was performed from a patient who underwent chemoradiotherapy. The source is a human donor with HPV-associated anogenital cancer. The CDR3 runs from the conserved cysteine through the conserved F or W. Clone sizes are given selectively: once, few, many, or a class where the clone is expanded.

j_call cdr3_length clone_size v_call cdr3_aa
TRBJ1-1 14 - TRBV10-3 CAIRRNQGDTEAFF
TRBJ2-2 14 - TRBV9 CASKRSGNTGELFF
TRBJ1-1 11 - TRBV5-1 CASSMGAEAFF
TRBJ1-2 16 once TRBV7-2 CASSPGGQGAFYGYTF
TRBJ2-5 15 - TRBV4-1 CASSPNEGGRETQYF
TRBJ1-6 16 - TRBV7-2 CASSLTFRTELSPLHF
TRBJ2-2 18 - TRBV18 CASSPRGPGGPNTGELFF
TRBJ1-5 14 - TRBV10-1 CASSAGDSNQPQHF
TRBJ2-5 14 - TRBV18 CASSPTGGQETQYF
TRBJ1-4 13 - TRBV30 CACVGTGDEKLFF
TRBJ1-1 13 - TRBV29-1 CSVEPGGGTEAFF
TRBJ1-2 14 - TRBV5-1 CASRREGTGTGYTF
TRBJ2-7 15 - TRBV9 CASSVGTGTSYEQYF
TRBJ1-5 15 - TRBV2 CATARGGNSNQPQHF
TRBJ2-3 15 - TRBV4-3 CASSPGTATADTQYF
TRBJ1-1 13 - TRBV7-3 CASSSGTTTEAFF
TRBJ1-1 12 - TRBV5-6 CASSLEGTEAFF
TRBJ2-7 15 - TRBV19 CASSISADPGYEQYF
TRBJ2-1 17 - TRBV7-2 CASSLTGGGLGYNEQFF
TRBJ1-2 13 once TRBV10-3 CAISGELIYGYTF
TRBJ1-2 13 - TRBV14 CASSQDIGYGYTF
TRBJ2-2 16 - TRBV18 CASSPASGGPSGELFF
TRBJ2-5 14 - TRBV9 CASSVGGNQETQYF
TRBJ2-3 16 - TRBV4-2 CASSLGDLGSADTQYF
TRBJ1-2 13 - TRBV5-5 CASSLASNYGYTF
TRBJ1-1 13 - TRBV9 CASSGDREAEAFF
TRBJ1-5 14 - TRBV6-5 CASRNTGADQPQHF
TRBJ1-1 14 - TRBV30 CAWSSGTGDTEAFF
TRBJ2-5 15 - TRBV11-2 CASSTEAGAGETQYF
TRBJ2-1 16 once TRBV6-1 CASSGRDRGSFNEQFF
TRBJ2-3 16 few TRBV5-1 CASSPNPDRDTDTQYF
TRBJ1-1 15 - TRBV5-1 CASSSTTGLSTEAFF
TRBJ2-7 15 - TRBV29-1 CSVVRIELPFYEQYF
TRBJ2-2 12 - TRBV27 CASSRDTGELFF
TRBJ2-7 13 - TRBV7-9 CASSPPGTYEQYF
TRBJ2-5 16 once TRBV7-2 CASSLQFGGRAETQYF
TRBJ1-1 15 - TRBV28 CASSRINRGSTEAFF
TRBJ2-7 12 few TRBV7-9 CASSSMPYEQYF
TRBJ2-5 17 - TRBV7-2 CASSSGLAGGLSETQYF
TRBJ2-3 16 - TRBV29-1 CSVLGTSGGLADTQYF